The 24 T cell receptor beta chains presented below share a single source sample, sequenced in a study of human CD8 memory T cell subsets (dated by TCRdb to about 2020). A Human TCR Profiling Kit was used to prepare UMI-labeled 5' RACE TCRbeta libraries. TCRdb reprocessed the sequencing reads and holds a single record per CDR3 protein sequence, with no DNA. The sample table on file contains 10,000 to 14,000 distinct CDR3 sequences. The leading ten clones occupy roughly 8.6% of the sample. Sequenced material: CD8+ T cells from PBMCs. The receptor set was obtained from a human donor in good health.

In terms of frequency, this clonotype is medium-sized. The gene calls are TRBV14 and TRBJ2-1. In germline, CDR1 is SGHDN, CDR2 FVKESK. The CDR3 consists of 15 residues. The CDR3 protein is CASSQIGGSYNEQFF.

The chain carries TRBV2 and TRBJ2-7; there is no DNA to check the TCRdb D call of TRBD2. From germline, CDR1 is SNHLY and CDR2 FYNNEI. The CDR3 has 15 residues. CDR3 residues: CASSDVGGPSYEQYF. Supplemented by reference TRBV2 and TRBJ2-7, the full variable domain reads EPEVTQTPSHQVTQMGQEVILRCVPISNHLYFYWYRQILGQKVEFLVSFYNNEISEKSEIFDDQFSVERPDGSNFTLKIRSTKLEDSAMYFCASSDVGGPSYEQYFGPGTRLTVT.

The chain couples TRBV5-5 to TRBJ2-7; TCRdb lists TRBD1, though no DNA is available to test this call. This CDR3 is built from 13 residues. Germline V gene sequence: CDR1 SGHKS, CDR2 YYEKEE (reference sequence). CDR3 protein: CASSNPDHYEQYF.

The chain combines TRBV9 with TRBJ2-3; TCRdb picks TRBD1, but there is no DNA to check that call. This CDR3 has 14 amino acids. Germline V gene lookup returns CDR1 SGDLS and CDR2 YYNGEE. CDR3 in amino acids: CASSVSQGADTQYF.

The CDR3 is CASSPGTSELYEQYF. The chain employs TRBV13 and TRBJ2-7; with no DNA, the TCRdb D assignment of TRBD1 cannot be verified. Germline V gene lookup returns CDR1 PRHDT and CDR2 FYEKMQ (reference sequence). CDR3 length equals 15 residues.

This chain joins TRBV20-1 and TRBJ2-5. The CDR3 length is 13 residues. Germline V gives CDR1 DFQATT, CDR2 SNEGSKA (reference sequence). The CDR3 sequence is CSARDNSQETQYF.

The chain carries TRBV20-1 and TRBJ2-7; TCRdb outputs TRBD2, but without DNA this stays unchecked. The CDR3 extends over 13 amino acids. Germline V gene sequence: CDR1 DFQATT, CDR2 SNEGSKA (reference sequence). The CDR3 region is CSAIERNIYEQYF.

V and J are TRBV4-3 and TRBJ2-1; TCRdb's D call, TRBD2, is unchecked because there is no DNA. Germline CDR1 is LGHNA and CDR2 is YSLEER. The CDR3 consists of 19 residues. The CDR3 protein is CASSREASGTRSSYNEQFF.

The chain combines TRBV15 with TRBJ2-1; lacking DNA, the TRBD1 call made by TCRdb goes unchecked. Germline-derived CDR1 and CDR2 are LNHNV and YYDKDF (reference sequence). This CDR3 has 18 residues. This CDR3 is CATSRDSPQASSYNEQFF.

This chain joins TRBV9 and TRBJ2-5; checking the TCRdb D call of TRBD2 is not possible without DNA. Germline CDR1 SGDLS, CDR2 YYNGEE. The CDR3 contains 14 residues. The CDR3 sequence is CASSVSGEQETQYF.

The chain has TRBV19 and TRBJ2-1; the D gene TCRdb calls, TRBD2, cannot be checked with no DNA. Germline CDR1 LNHDA, CDR2 SQIVND (reference sequence). CDR3 length: 15 residues. Here the CDR3 reads CASTRDSSSYNEQFF.

V gene TRBV2 combines with J gene TRBJ2-7; TCRdb outputs TRBD1, but without DNA this stays unchecked. The CDR3 is made up of 13 amino acids. Germline assignment: CDR1 SNHLY and CDR2 FYNNEI. The CDR3 is CASSGGTVYEQYF.

This rearrangement joins TRBV4-2 to TRBJ1-6; TCRdb's D call of TRBD1 is untestable without DNA. This CDR3 region has 16 residues. Germline V gives CDR1 LGHNA, CDR2 YNFKEQ. The CDR3 sequence: CASSQESGQPSSPLHF.

The chain uses TRBV14 and TRBJ1-1. From germline, CDR1 is SGHDN and CDR2 FVKESK. This CDR3 spans 13 amino acids. The CDR3 sequence is CASSQSRVTEAFF.

This chain joins TRBV15 and TRBJ2-3. The CDR3 is made up of 17 amino acids. Germline CDR1 LNHNV, CDR2 YYDKDF (reference sequence). CDR3: CATSRERFVAVPDTQYF.

The chain carries TRBV5-1 and TRBJ2-7. The CDR3 is 16 residues long. Looked up from germline, CDR1 is SGHRS and CDR2 is YFSETQ. The CDR3 region is CASSLAVGSSSYEQYF. Full variable domain (remainder filled in from reference TRBV5-1 and TRBJ2-7): KAGVTQTPRYLIKTRGQQVTLSCSPISGHRSVSWYQQTPGQGLQFLFEYFSETQRNKGNFPGRFSGRQFSNSRSEMNVSTLELGDSALYLCASSLAVGSSSYEQYFGPGTRLTVT.

The gene calls are TRBV2 and TRBJ2-7; the TCRdb call, TRBD1, lacks DNA for checking. In germline, CDR1 is SNHLY, CDR2 FYNNEI. The CDR3 has 17 residues. This chain's CDR3 is CASSEGGDSPYVYEQYF.

The chain uses TRBV14 and TRBJ2-1; absent DNA, TCRdb's TRBD2 call cannot be checked. The CDR3 has 14 residues. The V gene's germline CDR1 is SGHDN and CDR2 FVKESK. The CDR3 protein is CASSPGLINNEQFF.

The genes are TRBV27 and TRBJ1-1. Germline lookup yields CDR1 MNHEY and CDR2 SMNVEV (reference sequence). The CDR3 extends over 12 amino acids. CDR3 region: CASSLDGTEAFF.

The chain combines TRBV19 with TRBJ2-3; TCRdb's D call, TRBD1, is unchecked because there is no DNA. The CDR3 runs to 16 residues. Germline assignment: CDR1 LNHDA and CDR2 SQIVND (reference sequence). Here the CDR3 reads CASSDRTPLDVGTQYF.

The chain is built from TRBV12-3 or TRBV12-4 and TRBJ2-3; the TRBD1 assignment by TCRdb is unverifiable without DNA. The CDR3 totals 18 residues. The CDR3 reads CASSQSPGTGEGTDTQYF.

The rearrangement joins TRBV27 to TRBJ2-1; the TCRdb D gene call, TRBD1, has no DNA to confirm it. The CDR3 is 16 residues long. Per germline, CDR1 MNHEY and CDR2 SMNVEV (reference sequence). The CDR3 region is CASSPRGDSSYNEQFF.

In terms of frequency, this clonotype is medium-sized. The V gene is TRBV28, the J gene TRBJ1-4; there is no DNA to check the TCRdb D call of TRBD1. This CDR3 contains 13 residues. CDR1 is MDHEN and CDR2 is SYDVKM in the germline V gene. The chain's CDR3 is CASSLPGNEKLFF. Based on the CDR3 plus reference TRBV28 and TRBJ1-4, the full variable domain is DVKVTQSSRYLVKRTGEKVFLECVQDMDHENMFWYRQDPGLGLRLIYFSYDVKMKEKGDIPEGYSVSREKKERFSLILESASTNQTSMYLCASSLPGNEKLFFGSGTQLSVL.

This clonotype shows up as medium-sized by frequency. The genes are TRBV19 and TRBJ1-1; TCRdb names TRBD1, which stays unverified in the absence of DNA. The length of the CDR3 is 15 residues. CDR1 and CDR2 (germline): LNHDA, SQIVND (reference sequence). The CDR3 loop is CASRRGQGWNTEAFF. The entire variable domain, with the rest obtained from reference TRBV19 and TRBJ1-1, is as follows: DGGITQSPKYLFRKEGQNVTLSCEQNLNHDAMYWYRQDPGQGLRLIYYSQIVNDFQKGDIAEGYSVSREKKESFPLTVTSAQKNPTAFYLCASRRGQGWNTEAFFGQGTRLTVV.